The TCR beta chain described here comes from a study of cytomegalovirus exposure and HLA in healthy donors. Study observations and caveats: Further analysis, carried out later, found HLA-associated TCR beta chains more clonally expanded than equally common other chains.

On this clone: The antigen is not known.

Although they were nominally healthy when sampled, donors likely had unrecorded immune exposures. The PCR made use of 60 Vbeta and 13 Jbeta primers. The method was immunoSEQ multiplex PCR; TCRdb's version includes in-frame clones alone and lacks a portion of them. The repertoire holds 200,000 to 250,000 clones, with 65% to 90% as singletons. Germline V lookup: CDR1 SGHTA, CDR2 FQGNSA. The CDR3 spans 13 residues. Trimming left V 3 bases short and J 6 bases short, with 9 bases between. V usage is TRBV7-2 and J usage is TRBJ1-5; D not resolved. Material: PBMCs. The clonotype originates from a girl aged 5 to 17 in good health and CMV-seronegative. CDR3 coding DNA: TGTGCCAGCAGCTTCTCCCCGGGTCAGCCCCAGCATTTT. As protein: CASSFSPGQPQHF.